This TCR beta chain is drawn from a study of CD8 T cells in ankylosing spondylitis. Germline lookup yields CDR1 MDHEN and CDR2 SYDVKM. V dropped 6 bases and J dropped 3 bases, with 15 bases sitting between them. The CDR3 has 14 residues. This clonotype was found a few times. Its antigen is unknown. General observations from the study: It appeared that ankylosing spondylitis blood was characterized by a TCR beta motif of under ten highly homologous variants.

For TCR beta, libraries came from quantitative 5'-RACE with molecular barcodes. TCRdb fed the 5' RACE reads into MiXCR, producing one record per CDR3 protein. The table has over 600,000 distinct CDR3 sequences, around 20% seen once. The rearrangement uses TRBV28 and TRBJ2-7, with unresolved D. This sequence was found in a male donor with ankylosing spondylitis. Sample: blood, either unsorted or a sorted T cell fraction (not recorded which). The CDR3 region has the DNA TGTGCCAGCAGCTTCCGGGCCGCGATCTACGAGCAGTACTTC. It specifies CASSFRAAIYEQYF.